These 27 T cell receptor beta chains were sequenced from one sample in a study of lymphopenia after photon versus proton radiotherapy. Produced via immunoSEQ multiplex PCR; TCRdb's table is partial and in-frame only. Here the sample spans approximately 12,000 clones, about nine tenths being singletons. Sequencing was performed on peripheral blood, taken from a patient treated with photon-based radiotherapy. Receptors originate from a man in his 60s with pancreatic cancer.

This clone was seen only a few times. This sequence joins TRBV25-1 and TRBJ1-4; D not resolved. Trimming took 3 bases from V and 5 from J, leaving 10 bases between them. Germline CDR1 is MGHDK and CDR2 is SYGVNS. CDR3 size: 14 residues. This CDR3 reads CASSDFRENEKLFF. CDR3 DNA: TGTGCCAGCAGTGATTTTCGTGAAAATGAAAAACTGTTTTTT.

The chain couples TRBV9 to TRBJ1-2, with 7 bases fitting TRBD1. The CDR3 contains 15 residues. After removal of 0 bases from V and 5 bases from J, the junction contained 7 bases not matched to a gene. Germline loops: CDR1 SGDLS, CDR2 YYNGEE. CDR3 DNA sequence: TGTGCCAGCAGCGTAGGGGGGACAGCAGTTTATGGCTACACCTTC. Translated: CASSVGGTAVYGYTF. Drawing the rest from reference TRBV9 and TRBJ1-2, the complete variable domain is DSGVTQTPKHLITATGQRVTLRCSPRSGDLSVYWYQQSLDQGLQFLIQYYNGEERAKGNILERFSAQQFPDLHSELNLSSLELGDSALYFCASSVGGTAVYGYTFGSGTRLTVV.

This chain joins TRBV18 and TRBJ2-6; D possibly corresponds to TRBD1 (5 bases). CDR3 size: 16 residues. The germline gives CDR1 KGHSH, CDR2 LQKENI. Trimming removed 2 bases at V and 2 bases at J, with 10 bases between. The CDR3 DNA reads TGTGCCAGCTCACCAGGCCAGGGTGCTGGGGCCAACGTCCTGACTTTC. Amino acid sequence: CASSPGQGAGANVLTF. Based on the CDR3 plus reference TRBV18 and TRBJ2-6, the full variable domain is NAGVMQNPRHLVRRRGQEARLRCSPMKGHSHVYWYRQLPEEGLKFMVYLQKENIIDESGMPKERFSAEFPKEGPSILRIQQVVRGDSAAYFCASSPGQGAGANVLTFGAGSRLTVL.

V usage is TRBV7-2 and J usage is TRBJ1-6; D not resolved. V dropped 0 bases and J dropped 8 bases, with 11 bases sitting between them. The CDR3 is 15 amino acids. From germline, CDR1 is SGHTA and CDR2 FQGNSA. As DNA, the CDR3 is TGTGCCAGCAGCTTAGCGAGTATGGTCCATTCACCCCTCCACTTT. Translation gives CASSLASMVHSPLHF.

The chain carries TRBV23-1 and TRBJ2-1; the match to TRBD2 covers 7 bases. TRBV23-1 is assigned to the ORF class and has an uncertain function. J gave up 8 bases and V 0 bases, and 19 bases lay outside the gene matches. The CDR3 spans 19 residues. CDR3 in DNA: TGCGCCAGCAGTCAATCCCGAAACTCAGGGAGCGGGGAGCTCTATGAGCAGTTCTTC. As protein: CASSQSRNSGSGELYEQFF.

The rearrangement links TRBV5-4 to TRBJ2-3; D gene uncertain. CDR3 length equals 16 residues. V lost 4 bases, J lost 0 bases, and 15 bases lay in between. Per the germline V gene, CDR1 is SGHNT and CDR2 is YYREEE (reference sequence). CDR3 nucleotide sequence: TGTGCCAGCAGCCCGACTGCGCCCGCTAGCACAGATACGCAGTATTTT. Encoded protein: CASSPTAPASTDTQYF. Filled out from reference TRBV5-4 and TRBJ2-3, the complete variable domain reads ETGVTQSPTHLIKTRGQQVTLRCSSQSGHNTVSWYQQALGQGPQFIFQYYREEENGRGNFPPRFSGLQFPNYSSELNVNALELDDSALYLCASSPTAPASTDTQYFGPGTRLTVL.

This clone showed up just a few times. V gene TRBV10-3 combines with J gene TRBJ1-2; TRBD1 might be the D (6 bases). Deletions cut 6 bases from V and 6 bases from J, with 14 bases between. The CDR3 contains 13 residues. The germline V gene has CDR1 ENHRY and CDR2 SYGVKD. The CDR3 coding sequence is TGTGCCATCAGGGGAACAGGGCAGCATGGCTACACCTTC. It yields the protein CAIRGTGQHGYTF.

The chain links TRBV7-2 to TRBJ1-2; 7 positions agree with TRBD1. The V and J ends lost 1 base and 5 bases, in that order; junction bases with no gene match: 7. CDR1 is SGHTA and CDR2 is FQGNSA in the germline V gene. The CDR3 runs to 15 residues. In DNA, the CDR3 is TGTGCCAGCAGCTTAGGTCCGAAACAGGGGTATGGCTACACCTTC. Translated: CASSLGPKQGYGYTF.

CDR3 DNA sequence: TGCGCCAGCAGCCACGGAGCCACGCGCGTCGGGGGCACCGGGGAGCTGTTTTTT. This translates into CASSHGATRVGGTGELFF. V and J are TRBV5-1 and TRBJ2-2; D perhaps matches TRBD2 (6 bases). The CDR3 length is 18 residues. Germline V gene data show CDR1 as SGHRS and CDR2 as YFSETQ. Deletions cut 4 bases from V and 4 bases from J, with 23 bases between.

This sequence joins TRBV5-6 and TRBJ2-3, with TRBD2 matching over 12 bases. V trimming: 1 base; J trimming: 6 bases; junction bases outside the gene matches: 3. Germline V gene lookup returns CDR1 SGHDT and CDR2 YYEEEE. The CDR3 is 15 amino acids. The CDR3 loop reads CASSLTSGGTDTQYF. In DNA form, the CDR3 reads TGTGCCAGCAGCTTGACTAGCGGGGGGACGGATACGCAGTATTTT.

In its sample, this clone was seen once. V gene TRBV27 combines with J gene TRBJ2-3; D uncertain. Trimming removed 4 bases at V and 3 bases at J, with 11 bases between. The CDR3 is made up of 14 amino acids. CDR1 is MNHEY and CDR2 is SMNVEV in the germline V gene (reference sequence). The chain's CDR3 is CASSSSGPTDTQYF. The CDR3 region has the DNA TGTGCCAGCAGTTCATCGGGCCCAACAGATACGCAGTATTTT.

The rearrangement links TRBV5-4 to TRBJ2-7; 8 nucleotides agree with TRBD2. This CDR3 region has 16 residues. The germline V gene has CDR1 SGHNT and CDR2 YYREEE (reference sequence). Germline trimming cut 3 bases from V and 3 bases from J; bases unmatched to any gene: 11. The CDR3 sequence is CASSYGGAPEGYEQYF. The CDR3 nucleotides are TGTGCCAGCAGCTACGGGGGGGCCCCTGAGGGCTACGAGCAGTACTTC.

The V gene is TRBV6-6, the J gene TRBJ1-1; D may be TRBD1 (5 bases). This CDR3 region has 14 residues. V gave up 7 bases and J gave up 1 base, with 13 bases separating them. Per the germline V gene, CDR1 is MNHNY and CDR2 is SVGAGI (reference sequence). The CDR3 here is CASNRLTGNTEAFF. CDR3 nucleotides: TGTGCCAGCAACCGACTTACAGGGAACACTGAAGCTTTCTTT.

This chain links TRBV19 with TRBJ1-2, with TRBD1 as a possible D gene (5 bases). V was pared by 3 bases and J by 4 bases, with 18 bases between. Per germline, CDR1 LNHDA and CDR2 SQIVND (reference sequence). The CDR3 is 16 residues long. In DNA form, the CDR3 reads TGTGCCAGTAGTATTCAGGGACCCCCCGCTGCCTATGGCTACACCTTC. Amino acids: CASSIQGPPAAYGYTF. The variable domain in full, completed from reference TRBV19 and TRBJ1-2, reads DGGITQSPKYLFRKEGQNVTLSCEQNLNHDAMYWYRQDPGQGLRLIYYSQIVNDFQKGDIAEGYSVSREKKESFPLTVTSAQKNPTAFYLCASSIQGPPAAYGYTFGSGTRLTVV.

The chain combines TRBV6-4 with TRBJ1-2; a weak D match, TRBD1 (6 bases). The CDR3 is 13 amino acids. The V gene's germline CDR1 is MRHNA and CDR2 SNTAGT. V lost 3 bases to trimming and J lost 9 bases, with 14 bases between them. The CDR3 DNA reads as TGTGCCAGCAGTGATGAAGGCAGGGGCCGCTACACCTTC. The encoded protein is CASSDEGRGRYTF.

The chain is built from TRBV5-1 and TRBJ2-7; 12 bases fit TRBD1. The V gene end was trimmed by 2 bases and the J gene end by 3 bases; junction bases not matched to a gene: 3. Germline V lookup: CDR1 SGHRS, CDR2 YFSETQ. This CDR3 has 15 amino acids. The CDR3 reads CASSLGTGGVYEQYF. CDR3 sequence (DNA): TGCGCCAGCAGCTTAGGGACAGGGGGCGTCTACGAGCAGTACTTC.

This clone was picked up one time. V gene TRBV5-4 combines with J gene TRBJ1-2; possible D gene TRBD1, 5 bases. The V gene's germline CDR1 is SGHNT and CDR2 YYREEE (reference sequence). V dropped 4 bases and J dropped 4 bases, with 14 bases sitting between them. The CDR3 consists of 14 residues. The CDR3: CASSPFSGLYGYTF. CDR3 DNA sequence: TGTGCCAGCAGCCCCTTTTCAGGGCTCTATGGCTACACCTTC.

J is TRBJ2-3 and V is TRBV4-1; D not certain. The CDR3 consists of 13 residues. Per the germline V gene, CDR1 is MGHRA and CDR2 is YSYEKL. V was trimmed by 1 base and J by 4 bases, leaving 6 bases between them. As DNA, the CDR3 is TGCGCCAGCAGCCAAGCCCCAGCAGATACGCAGTATTTT. Translating gives CASSQAPADTQYF.

The chain combines TRBV6-6 with TRBJ2-2; 8 bases agree with TRBD1. The V gene's germline CDR1 is MNHNY and CDR2 SVGAGI (reference sequence). The J segment lost 0 bases and the V segment lost 6 bases, leaving 6 bases of the junction unmatched. The CDR3 covers 16 residues. CDR3 sequence (DNA): TGTGCCAGCAGAGAGAGGACAGGGACGAACACCGGGGAGCTGTTTTTT. Translation gives CASRERTGTNTGELFF.

The rearrangement links TRBV6-5 to TRBJ1-5; D is ambiguous. Germline CDR1 MNHEY, CDR2 SVGAGI. Between the trimmed V and J ends, which lost 6 bases and 4 bases, there was a span of 10 bases. The CDR3 has 13 amino acids. The CDR3 sequence is CASSTRWNQPQHF. In DNA, the CDR3 is TGTGCCAGCAGCACACGGTGGAATCAGCCCCAGCATTTT.

The chain combines TRBV19 with TRBJ2-3; D tentatively fits TRBD1 or TRBD2 (5 bases each). The CDR3 length is 13 residues. The germline V and J ends were trimmed by 7 bases and 4 bases, with 12 bases remaining between them. Germline values: CDR1 LNHDA, CDR2 SQIVND (reference sequence). CDR3 nucleotide sequence: TGTGCCAGTACGGGGCAGGGCGCAGATACGCAGTATTTT. Translation: CASTGQGADTQYF.

V is TRBV6-5 and J is TRBJ2-7, with no clear D. The CDR3 is made up of 12 amino acids. Germline V gene data show CDR1 as MNHEY and CDR2 as SVGAGI. Between the trimmed V and J ends, which lost 4 bases and 2 bases, there was a span of 6 bases. In DNA form, the CDR3 reads TGTGCCAGCAGTTCCACAGCCTACGAGCAGTACTTC. It codes for CASSSTAYEQYF.

The chain uses TRBV18 and TRBJ1-5, with a weak D call TRBD1 (5 bases). V lost 5 bases to trimming and J lost 6 bases, with 17 bases between them. Germline CDR1 reads KGHSH; CDR2 reads LQKENI. The CDR3 spans 15 residues. CDR3 in amino acids: CASSVDTGRGQPQHF. CDR3 sequence (DNA): TGTGCCAGCTCAGTGGATACGGGGCGAGGTCAGCCCCAGCATTTT.

CDR3 in DNA: TGTGCCAGCAGCAACTCCACAGGCTCTGGAAACACCATATATTTT. It yields the protein CASSNSTGSGNTIYF. J is TRBJ1-3 and V is TRBV7-9, with D perhaps matching TRBD1 (5 bases). The CDR3 covers 15 residues. V was cut by 5 bases and J by 0 bases, with 11 bases left in between. The germline gives CDR1 SEHNR, CDR2 FQNEAQ (reference sequence).

The chain couples TRBV7-3 to TRBJ2-3; 7 bases are a match to TRBD1. Germline values: CDR1 SGHTA, CDR2 FQGTGA. With 5 bases clipped from V and 2 bases from J, the junction kept 7 bases outside the gene matches. The CDR3 length is 15 residues. The CDR3 coding sequence is TGTGCCAGCAGCGAAAGACAGGGCAACACAGATACGCAGTATTTT. This translates into CASSERQGNTDTQYF.

V and J are TRBV12-5 and TRBJ2-1; D gene ambiguous. Germline-derived CDR1 and CDR2 are LGHNT and FRNRAP. V lost 2 bases, J lost 6 bases, and 11 bases lay in between. CDR3 size: 14 residues. CDR3 residues: CASGLMLVGNEQFF. The CDR3 DNA is TGTGCTAGTGGTTTGATGCTAGTGGGCAATGAGCAGTTCTTC.

This chain uses TRBV7-2 with TRBJ1-2; D might be TRBD1 (5 bases). In germline, CDR1 is SGHTA, CDR2 FQGNSA. The CDR3 runs to 17 residues. V dropped 5 bases and J dropped 4 bases, with 23 bases sitting between them. The chain's CDR3 is CASSKGGSGKAGYGYTF. The CDR3 DNA follows: TGTGCCAGCAGCAAAGGTGGCTCAGGGAAGGCGGGCTATGGCTACACCTTC. Filled out from reference TRBV7-2 and TRBJ1-2, the complete variable domain reads GAGVSQSPSNKVTEKGKDVELRCDPISGHTALYWYRQSLGQGLEFLIYFQGNSAPDKSGLPSDRFSAERTGGSVSTLTIQRTQQEDSAVYLCASSKGGSGKAGYGYTFGSGTRLTVV.